These 32 T cell receptor beta chains were all obtained from the same sample, sequenced in a study of persistence of HIV-infected CD4 T cells. The libraries were made with immunoSEQ version 4 in survey mode. The data were produced by immunoSEQ multiplex PCR, yet TCRdb's version contains in-frame clones alone and is incomplete. Seen here are 40,000 to 45,000 clones, roughly nine tenths observed once, and the top ten hold under 1.2%. What these receptors recognize is not known. This nonspecific control used anti-CD3/anti-CD28 bead stimulation of CD4+ T cells. Sorting selected CD4+ T cells upregulating both CD40 ligand and CD69. The sequencing here drew on CD4+ T cells sorted from PBMCs after approximately 18-hour stimulation, taken from a patient who received antiretroviral therapy. The receptors were sampled from an adult man with HIV who was CMV-seropositive.

The chain is built from TRBV5-6 and TRBJ1-3; D ambiguous. The V gene's germline CDR1 is SGHDT and CDR2 YYEEEE. The CDR3 extends over 14 amino acids. Trimming cost V 0 bases and J 6 bases, with 10 bases left between them. The CDR3 bases are TGTGCCAGCAGCTTGGTCAGTGTTTCAAACACCATATATTTT. This sequence encodes CASSLVSVSNTIYF.

V and J are TRBV6-1 and TRBJ1-3; D is uncertain. The CDR3 runs to 15 residues. Germline values: CDR1 MNHNS, CDR2 SASEGT. Trimming stripped 4 bases from V and 3 bases from J, with 13 bases between. CDR3 nucleotides: TGTGCCAGCAGTGGACCCTCGAGCCATGGAAACACCATATATTTT. It specifies CASSGPSSHGNTIYF.

V usage is TRBV6-1 and J usage is TRBJ2-1; 16 bases fit TRBD2. The CDR3 consists of 18 residues. Germline assignment: CDR1 MNHNS and CDR2 SASEGT. V lost 6 bases, J lost 4 bases, and 9 bases stayed unmatched. CDR3 residues: CASRERGLAGGPYNEQFF. In nucleotides, the CDR3 is TGTGCCAGCAGGGAAAGGGGACTAGCGGGGGGGCCATACAATGAGCAGTTCTTC.

This clone was seen only a few times. The CDR3 sequence: CASSLVGGANSPLHF. The CDR3 DNA sequence: TGTGCCAGCAGCTTAGTGGGGGGCGCAAATTCACCCCTCCACTTT. The chain employs TRBV7-9 and TRBJ1-6; TRBD1 might be the D (6 bases). The germline V gene encodes CDR1 SEHNR and CDR2 FQNEAQ (reference sequence). Deletions cut 1 base from V and 7 bases from J, with 11 bases between. The CDR3 sequence is 15 residues long.

V usage is TRBV5-6 and J usage is TRBJ1-2, with 7 bases aligning to TRBD1. The CDR3 runs to 15 residues. V gave up 4 bases and J gave up 5 bases; unmatched junction bases: 11. From germline, CDR1 is SGHDT and CDR2 YYEEEE. Here the CDR3 reads CASSLVDRVAYGYTF. The CDR3 DNA sequence: TGTGCCAGCAGCCTAGTCGACAGGGTGGCATATGGCTACACCTTC.

The chain carries TRBV4-1 and TRBJ2-7; D remains unclear. The V end lost 0 bases, the J end lost 5 bases, and 8 bases lay between the germline ends. Germline V lookup: CDR1 MGHRA, CDR2 YSYEKL. CDR3 length: 13 amino acids. In nucleotides, the CDR3 is TGCGCCAGCAGCCAAGAGGGAAGCCACGAGCAGTACTTC. Translated, it gives CASSQEGSHEQYF.

The rearrangement links TRBV5-1 to TRBJ2-1; D remains unclear. The V end was cut by 2 bases, the J end by 0 bases, with 15 bases between. Germline CDR1 reads SGHRS; CDR2 reads YFSETQ. The CDR3 runs 17 residues. Here the CDR3 reads CASSFLNAASSYNEQFF. The CDR3 DNA is TGCGCCAGCAGCTTCCTTAACGCGGCGAGCTCCTACAATGAGCAGTTCTTC.

The chain combines TRBV19 with TRBJ1-5; D is ambiguous. The CDR3 totals 16 residues. CDR1 is LNHDA and CDR2 is SQIVND in the germline V gene (reference sequence). V gave up 4 bases and J gave up 2 bases, with 15 bases separating them. CDR3 residues: CASSTIGGSRNQPQHF. The CDR3 DNA sequence: TGTGCCAGTAGTACCATAGGAGGCAGCCGCAATCAGCCCCAGCATTTT.

This clone was seen only once. This chain connects TRBV20-1 to TRBJ2-1, with 8 bases matching TRBD2. Germline CDR1 DFQATT, CDR2 SNEGSKA (reference sequence). The V and J ends lost 3 bases and 7 bases, in that order; junction bases with no gene match: 11. The CDR3 extends over 15 amino acids. The CDR3 coding sequence is TGCAGTGCTAGTGACCCCGCACGGGGGGGGAATGAGCAGTTCTTC. Amino acid sequence: CSASDPARGGNEQFF.

V is TRBV28 and J is TRBJ2-3, with D maybe TRBD2 (6 bases). The CDR3 is 14 residues long. Germline V lookup: CDR1 MDHEN, CDR2 SYDVKM. V was trimmed by 6 bases and J by 2 bases, leaving 12 bases between them. The CDR3 region has the DNA TGTGCCAGCAGCCCCGGGACTTACACAGATACGCAGTATTTT. It is translated as CASSPGTYTDTQYF.

This rearrangement joins TRBV2 to TRBJ1-3; D not resolved. Germline V gene lookup returns CDR1 SNHLY and CDR2 FYNNEI. The V end lost 0 bases, the J end lost 1 base, and 7 bases lay between the germline ends. This CDR3 region has 15 residues. The CDR3 coding sequence is TGTGCCAGCAGTGAAGCGGTGAGGTCTGGAAACACCATATATTTT. As protein: CASSEAVRSGNTIYF.

V gene TRBV5-1 combines with J gene TRBJ2-7, with TRBD1 matching over 9 bases. In germline, CDR1 is SGHRS, CDR2 YFSETQ. After removal of 4 bases from V and 3 bases from J, the junction contained 8 bases not matched to a gene. The CDR3 is 15 amino acids. CDR3 DNA sequence: TGCGCCAGCAGCCCGGGTGGACAGGGGAACTACGAGCAGTACTTC. It codes for CASSPGGQGNYEQYF.

This clone appeared once. CDR3 nucleotide sequence: TGTGCCAGCTCACCAACAAGGCAGGGAAGCACTGAAGCTTTCTTT. Its translation is CASSPTRQGSTEAFF. V and J are TRBV18 and TRBJ1-1; possibly TRBD1 for D (5 bases). V lost 2 bases and J 4 bases, leaving 14 bases between the germline ends. The CDR3 sequence is 15 residues long. Per the germline V gene, CDR1 is KGHSH and CDR2 is LQKENI.

The chain couples TRBV6-5 to TRBJ1-1; 8 bases fit TRBD1. The germline CDR1 and CDR2 sequences are MNHEY and SVGAGI. V gave up 2 bases and J gave up 5 bases; unmatched junction bases: 1. This CDR3 contains 13 residues. The CDR3 DNA sequence: TGTGCCAGCAGTTACCACAGGGGGACTGAAGCTTTCTTT. Residues: CASSYHRGTEAFF.

The chain links TRBV6-1 to TRBJ2-2; tentatively, D is TRBD1 (5 bases). V was cut by 3 bases and J by 3 bases, with 8 bases left in between. Germline assignment: CDR1 MNHNS and CDR2 SASEGT. This CDR3 is built from 14 residues. The CDR3 bases are TGTGCCAGCAGTGACAGGGCAGACACCGGGGAGCTGTTTTTT. It yields the protein CASSDRADTGELFF.

The chain carries TRBV18 and TRBJ2-2; D is perhaps TRBD2 (5 bases). The CDR3 has 15 amino acids. The V and J ends lost 3 bases and 1 base respectively, with 9 bases between them. Per germline, CDR1 KGHSH and CDR2 LQKENI. CDR3 sequence reads: CASSPFTRNTGELFF. The CDR3 nucleotides are TGTGCCAGCTCACCTTTTACTAGGAACACCGGGGAGCTGTTTTTT.

The chain has TRBV2 and TRBJ1-1; unclear D gene. With 5 bases removed from V and 1 base from J, the gap between germline ends came to 8 bases. The CDR3 has 13 residues. Germline V CDR1 and CDR2: SNHLY, FYNNEI. CDR3 DNA: TGTGCCAGCAGTTCCGGGTCGAACACTGAAGCTTTCTTT. Residues: CASSSGSNTEAFF.

This clone was counted a single time. The CDR3: CASSLGDRVQKLFF. The CDR3 coding sequence is TGTGCCAGCAGCTTAGGTGACAGGGTTCAAAAACTGTTTTTT. V usage is TRBV7-8 and J usage is TRBJ1-4, with TRBD1 matching over 7 bases. The CDR3 runs to 14 residues. V was pared by 1 base and J by 9 bases, with 5 bases of the junction left unmatched. Germline values: CDR1 SGHVS, CDR2 FQNEAQ.

The rearrangement links TRBV19 to TRBJ1-5, with D possibly being TRBD1 (5 bases). Trimming took 3 bases from V and 6 from J, leaving 12 bases between them. CDR1 LNHDA and CDR2 SQIVND come from the germline V gene (reference sequence). The CDR3 has 14 amino acids. The DNA of the CDR3 is TGTGCCAGTAGTATTCATGGGGGGAGTCAGCCCCAGCATTTT. It specifies CASSIHGGSQPQHF. The full variable domain, in which reference TRBV19 and TRBJ1-5 provide the parts outside the CDR3, is DGGITQSPKYLFRKEGQNVTLSCEQNLNHDAMYWYRQDPGQGLRLIYYSQIVNDFQKGDIAEGYSVSREKKESFPLTVTSAQKNPTAFYLCASSIHGGSQPQHFGDGTRLSIL.

The chain has TRBV10-3 and TRBJ2-3; D is perhaps TRBD2 (5 bases). This CDR3 is 15 amino acids long. The V end lost 6 bases, the J end lost 7 bases, and 20 bases lay between the germline ends. Germline values: CDR1 ENHRY, CDR2 SYGVKD. For the CDR3, the DNA is TGTGCCATCAGCACCGGGGTGGCGGGTGGGAATACGCAGTATTTT. Amino acids: CAISTGVAGGNTQYF.

The V call is TRBV7-2, the J call TRBJ2-1; 12 positions agree with TRBD2. Germline CDR1 is SGHTA and CDR2 is FQGNSA. Unmatched junction bases numbered 3, after V lost 7 bases and J lost 5 bases. This CDR3 spans 14 amino acids. In nucleotides, the CDR3 is TGTGCCAGCAATCTAGCGGGGGGGCACAATGAGCAGTTCTTC. It encodes CASNLAGGHNEQFF.

The gene calls are TRBV18 and TRBJ1-3; D call uncertain. This CDR3 is built from 15 residues. V was shortened by 0 bases and J by 0 bases, with 6 bases between the two germline ends. The germline gives CDR1 KGHSH, CDR2 LQKENI. The CDR3: CASSPPAVSGNTIYF. The DNA of the CDR3 is TGTGCCAGCTCACCACCGGCAGTCTCTGGAAACACCATATATTTT.

V gene TRBV5-4 combines with J gene TRBJ2-7; weak D call: TRBD2 (6 bases). Trimming pared 5 bases from V and 11 bases from J, leaving 14 bases between. This CDR3 is built from 11 residues. Germline loops: CDR1 SGHNT, CDR2 YYREEE (reference sequence). The CDR3 DNA reads as TGTGCCAGCAGTTCCGGGGAGGCAGAGTACTTC. Protein sequence: CASSSGEAEYF.

The chain couples TRBV24-1 to TRBJ2-7; D unclear. V was shortened by 3 bases and J by 7 bases, with 12 bases between the two germline ends. The CDR3 sequence is 13 residues long. The V gene's germline CDR1 is KGHDR and CDR2 SFDVKD. For the CDR3, the DNA is TGTGCCACCAGTGATCCTACCGGCCTGGAGCAGTACTTC. Translation: CATSDPTGLEQYF.

The J gene is TRBJ1-3, the V gene TRBV5-4, with D possibly matching TRBD1 (5 bases). Germline-derived CDR1 and CDR2 are SGHNT and YYREEE (reference sequence). Between the trimmed V and J ends, which lost 0 bases and 0 bases, there was a span of 13 bases. CDR3 length: 17 amino acids. CDR3 amino acids: CASSLVGTASSGNTIYF. As DNA, the CDR3 is TGTGCCAGCAGCTTGGTCGGGACGGCGAGCTCTGGAAACACCATATATTTT.

This clone was detected a few times. The chain joins TRBV19 to TRBJ2-1; D is ambiguous. CDR1 and CDR2 from the germline V gene are LNHDA and SQIVND (reference sequence). This CDR3 spans 14 amino acids. Trimming shortened V by 1 base and J by 6 bases, and 10 bases separated the two germline ends. In nucleotides, the CDR3 is TGTGCCAGTAGTATAGTAACACGCCGCAATGAGCAGTTCTTC. It translates to CASSIVTRRNEQFF.

The chain has TRBV20-1 and TRBJ1-1, with D possibly matching TRBD1 (6 bases). CDR1 DFQATT and CDR2 SNEGSKA come from the germline V gene (reference sequence). This CDR3 has 11 amino acids. The CDR3 region is CGGLRNTEAFF. CDR3 sequence (DNA): TGCGGGGGCTTGAGGAACACTGAAGCTTTCTTT.

This clone was recorded once. This chain joins TRBV7-2 and TRBJ1-5, with TRBD1 identical over 8 bases. The CDR3 spans 14 residues. V lost 1 base to trimming and J lost 6 bases; unmatched junction nucleotides: 2. The germline CDR1 and CDR2 sequences are SGHTA and FQGNSA. CDR3 residues: CASSLGTGTQPQHF. CDR3 sequence (DNA): TGTGCCAGCAGCTTAGGGACAGGGACTCAGCCCCAGCATTTT.

The genes are TRBV28 and TRBJ1-5; no clear D. The V and J ends lost 4 bases and 0 bases respectively, with 10 bases between them. This CDR3 is built from 15 residues. Per the germline V gene, CDR1 is MDHEN and CDR2 is SYDVKM. The CDR3 region is CASSSDVYSNQPQHF. For the CDR3, the DNA is TGTGCCAGCAGTTCGGACGTCTATAGCAATCAGCCCCAGCATTTT.

J is TRBJ1-2 and V is TRBV2, with 7 bases matching TRBD1. The J segment lost 3 bases and the V segment lost 8 bases, leaving 6 bases of the junction unmatched. The CDR3 has 13 amino acids. Germline V gives CDR1 SNHLY, CDR2 FYNNEI. The CDR3 DNA reads TGTGCCAGCGTCGGACAGGAGGACTATGGCTACACCTTC. It is translated as CASVGQEDYGYTF.

The chain joins TRBV28 to TRBJ1-2, with 9 bases lining up with TRBD1. The CDR3 extends over 15 amino acids. V lost 2 bases to trimming and J lost 4 bases; unmatched junction nucleotides: 5. The germline V gene has CDR1 MDHEN and CDR2 SYDVKM. CDR3 residues: CASSLVTGGVYGYTF. DNA for the CDR3: TGTGCCAGCAGTTTAGTAACAGGGGGCGTCTATGGCTACACCTTC.

The V and J genes are TRBV19 and TRBJ2-7; 10 nucleotides agree with TRBD1. Germline lookup yields CDR1 LNHDA and CDR2 SQIVND (reference sequence). The CDR3 is 17 residues long. Trimming at V came to 6 bases and at J to 2 bases, leaving 13 bases not matched to a gene. The CDR3 region has the DNA TGTGCCAGTAGCGGTCAGAGGGTCGGACAGGGGGCCTACGAGCAGTACTTC. It translates to CASSGQRVGQGAYEQYF.